This TCR beta chain was sequenced in a study of graft-versus-host responses after intestinal transplantation. Study summary: As for transplant type, recipients had multivisceral, liver-intestinal, or isolated intestinal grafts. Points from the study as a whole: There were GvH clones found in recipient marrow, and some of them appeared first in ileum or blood. Researchers found peak circulating GvH clone levels linked to early post-transplant HvG declines. The presence of high graft-versus-host to host-versus-graft clonal ratios in allografts characterized patients with graft-donor T cell macrochimerism.

Using immunoSEQ multiplex PCR, the repertoire was profiled, and TCRdb retains in-frame clones only, with some absent. The sample records fewer than 25,000 clones, over 75% being singletons. As to this clone: What it recognizes is unknown.

V lost 11 bases to trimming and J lost 0 bases, with 11 bases between them. The CDR3 has 13 residues. Germline CDR1 and CDR2: ENHRY and SYGVKD. This specimen was PBMCs, taken around 460 days after intestinal transplant. This sequence joins TRBV10-3 and TRBJ2-1; D possibly corresponds to TRBD2 (6 bases). The receptor was derived from a human patient who received an intestinal transplant, so some T cells may come from the graft donor. The CDR3 nucleotides read TGTGCCTCCGGGACTGCCTCCTACAATGAGCAGTTCTTC. Protein sequence: CASGTASYNEQFF.